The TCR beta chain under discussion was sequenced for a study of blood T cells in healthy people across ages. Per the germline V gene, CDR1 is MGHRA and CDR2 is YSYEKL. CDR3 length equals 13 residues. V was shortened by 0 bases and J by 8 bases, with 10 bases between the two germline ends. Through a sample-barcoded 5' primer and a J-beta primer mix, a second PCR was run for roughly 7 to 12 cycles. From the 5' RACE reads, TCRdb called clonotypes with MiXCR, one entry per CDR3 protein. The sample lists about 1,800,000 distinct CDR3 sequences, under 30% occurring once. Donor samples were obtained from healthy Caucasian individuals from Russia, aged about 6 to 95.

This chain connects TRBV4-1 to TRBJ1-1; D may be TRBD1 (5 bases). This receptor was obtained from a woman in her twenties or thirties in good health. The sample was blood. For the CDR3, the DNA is TGCGCCAGCAGCCAAGATTCAGGGCGAGAAGCTTTCTTT. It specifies CASSQDSGREAFF.